This record looks at one TCR beta chain sequence and its context. Its antigen is unknown. The data stem from a study of shared clonotypes between healthy human individuals. About 200 ng DNA, 30,000 or so T cell genomes, went into each sorted-subset replicate PCR. As processed by the authors: Filtering was not the same, since immunoSEQ gave junction-only sequences without quality scores. Data came from immunoSEQ multiplex PCR; TCRdb stores just in-frame clones and leaves some out. V, J and clone size are taken as reported in that table, and D and trimming were inferred from the DNA itself. The sample records about 1.1 million clones, approximately 77% being singletons. Looked up from germline, CDR1 is LNHDA and CDR2 is SQIVND (reference sequence). This CDR3 has 13 residues. Trimming removed 0 bases from V and 5 bases from J, with 6 bases in between. Overall study results and limits: Larger estimated richness was generally recorded for naive subsets relative to memory subsets. Non-shared clonotypes showed lower generation probabilities than clonotypes common to all four donors.

This receptor was identified in a man between 18 and 35 years old in good health. Some clones in this sample may be carry-over from other donors' samples. The J gene is TRBJ2-3, the V gene TRBV19, with D maybe TRBD1 (5 bases). Sequences were obtained from memory CD4+ T cells from PBMCs. Subset: CD45RA-negative fraction. The CDR3 sequence: CASSIDRGDTQYF. CDR3 bases: TGTGCCAGTAGTATAGATAGGGGAGATACGCAGTATTTT.